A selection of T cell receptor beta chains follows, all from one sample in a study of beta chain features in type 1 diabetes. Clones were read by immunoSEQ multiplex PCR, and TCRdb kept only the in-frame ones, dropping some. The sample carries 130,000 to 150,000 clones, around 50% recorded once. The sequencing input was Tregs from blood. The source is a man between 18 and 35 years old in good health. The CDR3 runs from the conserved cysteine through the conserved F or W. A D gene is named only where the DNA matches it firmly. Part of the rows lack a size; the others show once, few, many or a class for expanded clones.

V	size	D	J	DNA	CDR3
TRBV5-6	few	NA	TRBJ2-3	TGTGCCAGCAGCTTCCAGGGACTTCAAGATACGCAGTATTTT	CASSFQGLQDTQYF
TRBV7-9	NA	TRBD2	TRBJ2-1	TGTGCCAGCAGCTTACGAGCGGGGATCTCCTACAATGAGCAGTTCTTC	CASSLRAGISYNEQFF
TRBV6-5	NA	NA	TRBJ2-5	TGTGCCAGCAGTCAACAAGAGACCCAGTACTTC	CASSQQETQYF
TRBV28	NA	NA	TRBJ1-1	TGTGCCAGCAGCCTGGGGGGGCAGGTGAACACTGAAGCTTTCTTT	CASSLGGQVNTEAFF
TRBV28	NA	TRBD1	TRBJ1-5	TGTGCCAGCAGGACAGGGGGCAGCAATCAGCCCCAGCATTTT	CASRTGGSNQPQHF
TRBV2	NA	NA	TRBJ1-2	TGTGCCAGCAACCGAGAAATATCGCACTATGGCTACACCTTC	CASNREISHYGYTF
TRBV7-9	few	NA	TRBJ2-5	TGTGCCAGCAGCTTCCGAGAGACCCAGTACTTC	CASSFRETQYF
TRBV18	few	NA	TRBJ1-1	TGTGCCAGCTCACCAGGGGGCAACTCTGAAGCTTTCTTT	CASSPGGNSEAFF
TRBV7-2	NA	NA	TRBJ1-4	TGTGCCAGCAGCTTCACCGGGGGTAATGAAAAACTGTTTTTT	CASSFTGGNEKLFF
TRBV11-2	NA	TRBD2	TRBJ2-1	TGTGCCAGCAGCTCGGGAGGAATCAATGAGCAGTTCTTC	CASSSGGINEQFF
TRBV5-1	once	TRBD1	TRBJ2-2	TGCGCCAGCAGCTTCGCCCCGGACAGGGTCGGCACCGGGGAGCTGTTTTTT	CASSFAPDRVGTGELFF
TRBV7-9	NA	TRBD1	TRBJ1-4	TGTGCCAGCAGCTTAGCGGGACAGGGTAATGAAAAACTGTTTTTT	CASSLAGQGNEKLFF
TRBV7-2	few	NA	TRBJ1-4	TGTGCCAGCAGCCGCAGTTCCCCAACTAATGAAAAACTGTTTTTT	CASSRSSPTNEKLFF
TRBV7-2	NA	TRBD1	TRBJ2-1	TGTGCCAGCAGCCCACCAGGGGGTAAAAATGAGCAGTTCTTC	CASSPPGGKNEQFF
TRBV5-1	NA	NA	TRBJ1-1	TGCGCCAGCCGGCGGGCAGAGAACACTGAAGCTTTCTTT	CASRRAENTEAFF
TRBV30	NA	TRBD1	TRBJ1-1	TGTGCTGGGGACAGGGAGAACACTGAAGCTTTCTTT	CAGDRENTEAFF
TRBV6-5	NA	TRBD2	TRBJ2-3	TGTGCCAGCAGTTACTCGCTAGCGGGAGCTGAAGATACGCAGTATTTT	CASSYSLAGAEDTQYF
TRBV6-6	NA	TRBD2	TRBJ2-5	TGTGCCAGCAGTCGAGGACTAGCGGGGGACCAAGAGACCCAGTACTTC	CASSRGLAGDQETQYF
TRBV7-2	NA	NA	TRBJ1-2	TGTGCCAGCAGCCGCCGTGGGGGGGGCCTTGGCTACACCTTC	CASSRRGGGLGYTF
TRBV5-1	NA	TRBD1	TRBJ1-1	TGCGCCAGCAGCTTCTCAGGGGGCCGGACTGAAGCTTTCTTT	CASSFSGGRTEAFF
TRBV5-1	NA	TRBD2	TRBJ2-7	TGCGCCAGCAGTCGAACTAGCGGGAGTGCGGGCCCCTACGAGCAGTACTTC	CASSRTSGSAGPYEQYF
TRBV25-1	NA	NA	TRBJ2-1	TGTGCCAGCAGTGCCTTTCACAATGAGCAGTTCTTC	CASSAFHNEQFF
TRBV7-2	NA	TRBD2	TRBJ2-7	TGTGCCAGCAGCTTAGACGGACTAGCAAGCTACGAGCAGTACTTC	CASSLDGLASYEQYF
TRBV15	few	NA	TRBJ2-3	TGTGCCACCAGTCAGGGATACGCAGATACGCAGTATTTT	CATSQGYADTQYF
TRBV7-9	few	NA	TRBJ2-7	TGTGCCAGCAGCTTCACCGGGAATCACTACGAGCAGTACTTC	CASSFTGNHYEQYF
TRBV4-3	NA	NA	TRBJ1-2	TGCGCCAGCAGCCAAGATGTAGGCAGGGTTGATGGTGGCTACACCTTC	CASSQDVGRVDGGYTF
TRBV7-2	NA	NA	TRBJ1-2	TGTGCCAGCAGCTTCACCGGGTCGGGAGGCTACACCTTC	CASSFTGSGGYTF
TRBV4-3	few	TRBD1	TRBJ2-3	TGCGCCAGCAGCCCCGTCCCGGGACAGGGCACAGATACGCAGTATTTT	CASSPVPGQGTDTQYF
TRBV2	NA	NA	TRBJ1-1	TGTGCCAGCCCGGTTATGAACACTGAAGCTTTCTTT	CASPVMNTEAFF
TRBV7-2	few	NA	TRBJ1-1	TGTGCCAGCAGCCTCCCTCCACCGGGGGAGGAAGCTTTCTTT	CASSLPPPGEEAFF
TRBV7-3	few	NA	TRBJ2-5	TGTGCCAGCAGCCCTTCAGGGTTTGCGGAGACCCAGTACTTC	CASSPSGFAETQYF
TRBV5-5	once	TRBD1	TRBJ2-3	TGTGCCAGCAGCTTGGTGGTGACAGGGGGCACAGATACGCAGTATTTT	CASSLVVTGGTDTQYF
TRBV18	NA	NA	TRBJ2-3	TGTGCCAGCTCACCGGTACAGGCCAGAAGCACAGATACGCAGTATTTT	CASSPVQARSTDTQYF